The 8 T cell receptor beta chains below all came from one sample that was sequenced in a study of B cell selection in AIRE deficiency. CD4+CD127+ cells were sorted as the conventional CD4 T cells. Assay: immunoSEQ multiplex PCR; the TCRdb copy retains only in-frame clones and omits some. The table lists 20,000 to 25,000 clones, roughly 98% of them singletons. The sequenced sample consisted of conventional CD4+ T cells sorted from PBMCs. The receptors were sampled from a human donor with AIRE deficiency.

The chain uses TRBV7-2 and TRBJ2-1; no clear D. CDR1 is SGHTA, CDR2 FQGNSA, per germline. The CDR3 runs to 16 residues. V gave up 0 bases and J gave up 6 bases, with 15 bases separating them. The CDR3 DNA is TGTGCCAGCAGCTTAGCTGGGATCCCCCATGGCAATGAGCAGTTCTTC. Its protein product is CASSLAGIPHGNEQFF.

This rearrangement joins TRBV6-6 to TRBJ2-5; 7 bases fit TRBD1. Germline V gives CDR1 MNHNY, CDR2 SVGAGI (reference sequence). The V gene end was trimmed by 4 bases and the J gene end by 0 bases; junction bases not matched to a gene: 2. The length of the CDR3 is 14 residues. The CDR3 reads CASSLQGYQETQYF. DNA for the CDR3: TGTGCCAGCAGTTTACAGGGGTACCAAGAGACCCAGTACTTC.

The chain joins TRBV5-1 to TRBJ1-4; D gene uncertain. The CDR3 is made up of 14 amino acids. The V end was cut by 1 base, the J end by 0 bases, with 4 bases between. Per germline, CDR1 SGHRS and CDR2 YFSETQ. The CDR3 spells CASSLPATNEKLFF. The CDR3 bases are TGCGCCAGCAGCTTGCCTGCAACTAATGAAAAACTGTTTTTT.

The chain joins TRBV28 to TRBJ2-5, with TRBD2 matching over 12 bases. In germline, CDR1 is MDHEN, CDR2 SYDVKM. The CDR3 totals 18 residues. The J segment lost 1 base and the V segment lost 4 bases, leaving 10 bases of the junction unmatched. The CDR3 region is CASSSLAGGTPPQETQYF. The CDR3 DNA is TGTGCCAGCAGTTCACTAGCGGGAGGAACCCCCCCCCAAGAGACCCAGTACTTC.

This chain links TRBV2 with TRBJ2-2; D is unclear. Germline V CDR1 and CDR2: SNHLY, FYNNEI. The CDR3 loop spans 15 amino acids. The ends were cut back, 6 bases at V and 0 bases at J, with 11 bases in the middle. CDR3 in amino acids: CASSVEGANTGELFF. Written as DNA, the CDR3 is TGTGCCAGCAGCGTGGAAGGAGCGAACACCGGGGAGCTGTTTTTT.

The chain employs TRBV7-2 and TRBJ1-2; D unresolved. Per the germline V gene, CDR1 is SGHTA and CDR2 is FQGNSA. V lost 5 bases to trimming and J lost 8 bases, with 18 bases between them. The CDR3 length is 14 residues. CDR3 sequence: CASSRTIVTRGYTF. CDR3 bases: TGTGCCAGCAGCCGGACGATAGTTACTCGCGGCTACACCTTC.

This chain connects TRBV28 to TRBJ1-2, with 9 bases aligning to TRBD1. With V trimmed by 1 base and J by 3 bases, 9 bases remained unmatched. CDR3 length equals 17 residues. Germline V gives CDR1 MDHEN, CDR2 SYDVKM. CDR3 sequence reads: CASSLYRGPYTYYGYTF. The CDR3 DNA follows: TGTGCCAGCAGTTTATACAGGGGGCCCTATACGTACTATGGCTACACCTTC.

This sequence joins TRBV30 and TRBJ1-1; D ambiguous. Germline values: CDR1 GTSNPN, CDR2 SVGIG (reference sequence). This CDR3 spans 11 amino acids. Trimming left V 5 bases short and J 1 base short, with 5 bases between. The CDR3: CAWGRNTEAFF. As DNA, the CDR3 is TGTGCCTGGGGCAGGAACACTGAAGCTTTCTTT.